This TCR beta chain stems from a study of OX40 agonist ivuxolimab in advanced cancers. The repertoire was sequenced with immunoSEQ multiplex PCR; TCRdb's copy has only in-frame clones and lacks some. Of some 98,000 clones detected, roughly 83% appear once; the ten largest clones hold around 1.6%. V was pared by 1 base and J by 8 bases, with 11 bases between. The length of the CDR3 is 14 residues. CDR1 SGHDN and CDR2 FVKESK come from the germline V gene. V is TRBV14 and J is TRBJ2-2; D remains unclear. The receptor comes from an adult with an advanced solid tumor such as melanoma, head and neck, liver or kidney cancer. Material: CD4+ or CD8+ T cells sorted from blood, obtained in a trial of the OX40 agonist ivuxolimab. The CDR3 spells CASSQARWDGELFF. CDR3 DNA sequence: TGTGCCAGCAGCCAAGCCAGATGGGATGGGGAGCTGTTTTTT.